This T cell receptor (beta chain) came from a study of T cells after yellow fever vaccination. Study as a whole: Low-cell-number fractions were prepared with SMART-Seq v4 Ultra Low Input. Study-wide findings and caveats: Contaminating bulk clonotypes could be abundant in FACS-sorted repertoires. Most clones from primary vaccination were detected again post-booster (about 95% CD4, approximately 90% CD8).

TCR cDNA, made by 5'RACE template switching, carried an added universal primer site and UMIs. TCRdb independently ran MiXCR on the 5' RACE reads; one entry per CDR3 protein. The sample has tens of thousands of distinct CDR3 sequences, 5% to 8.5% seen once; the top ten hold about 24%. The trim removed 3 bases at V and 7 bases at J, leaving 11 bases unmatched. CDR1 is LGHNA and CDR2 is YSLEER in the germline V gene. The CDR3 contains 16 residues. This clonotype was seen a handful of times. The source material was CD8+ T cells not binding an NS4B(214-222) dextramer, sorted from PBMCs, sampled roughly seven weeks after the first yellow fever vaccination. The chain links TRBV4-3 to TRBJ2-2, with 7 positions matching TRBD1. The sequence was collected from a man aged 18 to 30 who received the YFV17D yellow fever vaccine. CDR3 coding DNA: TGCGCCAGCAGCCACCGCGTAGACAGGGCGGTCGGGGAGCTGTTTTTT. Residues: CASSHRVDRAVGELFF.